What follows describes a single T cell receptor beta chain. Its specificity is unknown. This sample is drawn from a study of T cell repertoires in cytomegalovirus infection. The V and J ends lost 3 bases and 2 bases respectively, with 6 bases between them. CDR3 length: 13 amino acids. TCRdb reanalysed the reads using MiXCR and keeps one entry per CDR3 protein. The sample comprises roughly 300,000 distinct CDR3 sequences, around a tenth of which are singletons, and approximately 4.5% rests with the top ten. Findings of the study overall: HLA-C-restricted TCR beta clonotypes specific for CMV led the ex vivo response.

The sequencing input was PBMCs. This chain uses TRBV12-3 or TRBV12-4 with TRBJ2-3; D is unresolved. This clonotype was sampled from a human donor in good health (CMV status not recorded). Some clones in this sample may be carry-over from other donors' samples. The CDR3 is CASSFDNTDTQYF. The CDR3 bases are TGTGCCAGCAGTTTTGACAACACAGATACGCAGTATTTT.